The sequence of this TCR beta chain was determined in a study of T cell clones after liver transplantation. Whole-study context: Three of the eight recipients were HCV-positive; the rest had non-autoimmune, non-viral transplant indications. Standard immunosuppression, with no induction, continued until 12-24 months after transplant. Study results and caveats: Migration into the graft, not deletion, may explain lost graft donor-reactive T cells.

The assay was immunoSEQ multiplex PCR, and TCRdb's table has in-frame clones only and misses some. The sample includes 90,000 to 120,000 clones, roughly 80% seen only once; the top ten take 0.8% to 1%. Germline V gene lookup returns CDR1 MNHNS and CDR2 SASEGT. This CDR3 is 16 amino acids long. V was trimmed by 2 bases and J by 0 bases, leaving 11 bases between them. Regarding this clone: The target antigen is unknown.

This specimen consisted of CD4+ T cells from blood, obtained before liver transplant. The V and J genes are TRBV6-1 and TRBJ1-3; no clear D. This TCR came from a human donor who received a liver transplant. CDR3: CASSEYGLISGNTIYF. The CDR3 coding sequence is TGTGCCAGCAGTGAATACGGACTGATCTCTGGAAACACCATATATTTT.